What follows are 5 T cell receptor beta chains derived from one specimen sequenced in a study of siplizumab effects on memory and regulatory T cells. This table comes from immunoSEQ multiplex PCR, and its TCRdb copy is limited to in-frame clones, with some not included. Among about 94,000 clones, nearly 95% were seen once, and the ten largest hold around 0.31%. The sequenced sample consisted of non-Treg CD4+ T cells sorted from blood. These receptors all stem from a human donor in good health.

The V and J genes are TRBV7-2 and TRBJ2-3; D perhaps matches TRBD2 (6 bases). This CDR3 is built from 15 residues. Germline V gene lookup returns CDR1 SGHTA and CDR2 FQGNSA. Trimming pared 1 base from V and 6 bases from J, leaving 14 bases between. The DNA of the CDR3 is TGTGCCAGCAGCTTAGGCGGGATCGGTTTGGATACGCAGTATTTT. Protein sequence: CASSLGGIGLDTQYF. Full variable domain (outside the CDR3, taken from reference TRBV7-2 and TRBJ2-3): GAGVSQSPSNKVTEKGKDVELRCDPISGHTALYWYRQSLGQGLEFLIYFQGNSAPDKSGLPSDRFSAERTGGSVSTLTIQRTQQEDSAVYLCASSLGGIGLDTQYFGPGTRLTVL.

This chain connects TRBV11-2 to TRBJ1-2; 8 bases map to TRBD1. Germline V gene data show CDR1 as SGHAT and CDR2 as FQNNGV. The CDR3 consists of 15 residues. Unmatched junction bases numbered 5, after V lost 2 bases and J lost 3 bases. The CDR3 bases are TGTGCCAGCAGCTTATGGCAGGGGGCCCACTATGGCTACACCTTC. Translated, it gives CASSLWQGAHYGYTF.

This clone was observed a few times. The chain recombines TRBV5-6 with TRBJ1-5; 7 bases agree with TRBD1. J lost 9 bases, V lost 0 bases, and 6 bases had no gene match. This CDR3 is 14 amino acids long. Germline V gene lookup returns CDR1 SGHDT and CDR2 YYEEEE. CDR3 DNA: TGTGCCAGCAGCTTGGGGCAGGGGGGTATGCCCCAGCATTTT. It translates to CASSLGQGGMPQHF.

The chain uses TRBV5-6 and TRBJ2-7; possible D gene TRBD1, 5 bases. Germline lookup yields CDR1 SGHDT and CDR2 YYEEEE. The CDR3 spans 13 residues. The V gene lost 3 bases and the J gene lost 2 bases, with 9 bases spanning the gap. CDR3 in DNA: TGTGCCAGCAGCTCAGACAGTACCTACGAGCAGTACTTC. Translating it yields CASSSDSTYEQYF.

The chain is built from TRBV2 and TRBJ1-2, with D tentatively TRBD1 (6 bases). The CDR3 has 13 amino acids. The V and J ends lost 8 bases and 5 bases respectively, with 15 bases between them. Germline loops: CDR1 SNHLY, CDR2 FYNNEI. The CDR3 DNA reads TGTGCCAGCGGGAGGGTTACAGGGTATGGCTACACCTTC. Its translation is CASGRVTGYGYTF.